This section outlines one TCR beta chain sequence together with its context. Source study methods: Using reference gene primer amplification, nucleated cell counts were estimated. Only in-frame clones appear in the TCRdb table, and some are missing; sequencing was by immunoSEQ multiplex PCR. The D gene and trimming were derived from the DNA, and the V and J assignments and clone size from that table. The repertoire holds about 150,000 clones, with 70% to 85% as singletons. This specimen comes from a study of blood T cell repertoires in COVID-19. Study in general: The United States, Italy and Spain provided the acute and convalescent COVID-19 samples. Sources were T cells, B-cell-depleted T cells, or PBMCs; the material itself was cDNA or gDNA.

The CDR3 contains 13 residues. Germline lookup yields CDR1 KGHDR and CDR2 SFDVKD. Between the trimmed V and J ends, which lost 3 bases and 5 bases, there was a span of 10 bases. Sequencing used peripheral blood. The sequence came from a woman in her sixties with acute or convalescent COVID-19. The rearrangement uses TRBV24-1 and TRBJ2-7, with a possible D match to TRBD1 (5 bases). The CDR3 region has the DNA TGTGCCACCAGTGATATATGGGGCAACGAGCAGTACTTC. Encoded protein: CATSDIWGNEQYF.